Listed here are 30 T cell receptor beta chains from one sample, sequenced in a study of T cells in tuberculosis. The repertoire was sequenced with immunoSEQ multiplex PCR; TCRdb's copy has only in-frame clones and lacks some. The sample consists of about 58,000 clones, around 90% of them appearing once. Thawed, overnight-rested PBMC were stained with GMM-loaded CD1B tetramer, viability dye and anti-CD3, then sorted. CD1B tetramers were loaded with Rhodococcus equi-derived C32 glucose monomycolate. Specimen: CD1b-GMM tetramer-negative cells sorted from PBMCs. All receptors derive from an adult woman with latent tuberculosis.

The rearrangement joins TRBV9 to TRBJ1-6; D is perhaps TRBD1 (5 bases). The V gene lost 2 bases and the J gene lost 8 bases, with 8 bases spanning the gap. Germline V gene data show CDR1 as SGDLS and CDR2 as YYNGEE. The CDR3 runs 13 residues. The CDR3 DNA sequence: TGTGCCAGCAGCGTCGGGGGGGATTCACCCCTCCACTTT. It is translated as CASSVGGDSPLHF.

Written as DNA, the CDR3 is TGTGCCTGGAACCGGGGGGGATACAATGAGCAGTTCTTC. Its protein product is CAWNRGGYNEQFF. The chain recombines TRBV30 with TRBJ2-1; TRBD2 matches at 8 bases. The CDR3 sequence is 13 residues long. With V trimmed by 4 bases and J by 4 bases, 3 bases remained unmatched. CDR1 GTSNPN and CDR2 SVGIG come from the germline V gene (reference sequence).

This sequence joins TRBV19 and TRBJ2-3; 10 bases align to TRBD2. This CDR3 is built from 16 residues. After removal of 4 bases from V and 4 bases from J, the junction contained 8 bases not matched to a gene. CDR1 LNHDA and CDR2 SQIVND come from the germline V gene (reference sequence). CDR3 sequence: CASSTLAGVGADTQYF. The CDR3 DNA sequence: TGTGCCAGTAGTACGCTAGCGGGAGTGGGAGCAGATACGCAGTATTTT. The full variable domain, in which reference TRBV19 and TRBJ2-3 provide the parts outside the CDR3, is DGGITQSPKYLFRKEGQNVTLSCEQNLNHDAMYWYRQDPGQGLRLIYYSQIVNDFQKGDIAEGYSVSREKKESFPLTVTSAQKNPTAFYLCASSTLAGVGADTQYFGPGTRLTVL.

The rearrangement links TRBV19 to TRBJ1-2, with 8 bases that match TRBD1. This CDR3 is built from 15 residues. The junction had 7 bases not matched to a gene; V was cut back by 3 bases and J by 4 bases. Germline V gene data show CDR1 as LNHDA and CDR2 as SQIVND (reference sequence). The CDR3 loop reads CASSISGGAIYGYTF. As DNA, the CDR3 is TGTGCCAGTAGTATTTCAGGGGGCGCAATCTATGGCTACACCTTC.

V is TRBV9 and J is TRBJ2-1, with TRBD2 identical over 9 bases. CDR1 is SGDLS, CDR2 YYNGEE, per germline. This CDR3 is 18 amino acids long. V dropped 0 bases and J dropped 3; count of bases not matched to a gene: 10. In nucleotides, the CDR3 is TGTGCCAGCAGCGTAGCCTGGAGACTAGCGGCCGACTACAATGAGCAGTTCTTC. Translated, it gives CASSVAWRLAADYNEQFF.

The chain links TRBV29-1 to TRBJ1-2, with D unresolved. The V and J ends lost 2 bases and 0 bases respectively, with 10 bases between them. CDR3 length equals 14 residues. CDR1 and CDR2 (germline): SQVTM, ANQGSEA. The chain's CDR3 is CSVEPTSTNYGYTF. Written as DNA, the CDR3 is TGCAGCGTTGAACCGACAAGTACTAACTATGGCTACACCTTC.

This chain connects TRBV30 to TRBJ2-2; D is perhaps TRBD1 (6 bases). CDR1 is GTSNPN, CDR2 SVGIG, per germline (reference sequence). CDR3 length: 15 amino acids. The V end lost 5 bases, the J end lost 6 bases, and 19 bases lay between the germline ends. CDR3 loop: CAWDPRGLGPGELFF. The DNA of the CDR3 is TGTGCCTGGGACCCCAGGGGTCTGGGGCCCGGGGAGCTGTTTTTT.

DNA of the CDR3: TGTGCCAGCTCACCGGGACTGGAAGGCTACAATGAGCAGTTCTTC. It translates to CASSPGLEGYNEQFF. The chain uses TRBV18 and TRBJ2-1; a weak D match, TRBD2 (6 bases). V shed 3 bases and J shed 3 bases, with 12 bases lying between them. The CDR3 has 15 amino acids. Germline V gives CDR1 KGHSH, CDR2 LQKENI.

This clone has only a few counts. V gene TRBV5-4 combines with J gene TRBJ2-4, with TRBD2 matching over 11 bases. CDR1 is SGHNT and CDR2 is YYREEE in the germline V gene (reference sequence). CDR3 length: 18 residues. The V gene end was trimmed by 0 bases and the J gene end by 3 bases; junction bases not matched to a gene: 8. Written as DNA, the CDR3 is TGTGCCAGCAGCTTGGGAACCCCGGGACTAGCGGTCAAAAACATTCAGTACTTC. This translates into CASSLGTPGLAVKNIQYF.

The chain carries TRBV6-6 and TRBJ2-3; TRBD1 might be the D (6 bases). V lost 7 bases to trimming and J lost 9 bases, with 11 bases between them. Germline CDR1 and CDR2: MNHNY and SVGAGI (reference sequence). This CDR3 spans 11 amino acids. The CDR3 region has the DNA TGTGCCAGCATTACAGGGTCAACGCAGTATTTT. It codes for CASITGSTQYF.

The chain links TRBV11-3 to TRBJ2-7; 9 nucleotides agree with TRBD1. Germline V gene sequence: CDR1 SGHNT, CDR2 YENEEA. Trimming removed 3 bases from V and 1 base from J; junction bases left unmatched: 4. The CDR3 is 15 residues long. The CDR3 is CASSFLGQGSYEQYF. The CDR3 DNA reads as TGTGCCAGCAGCTTTCTGGGACAGGGATCCTACGAGCAGTACTTC.

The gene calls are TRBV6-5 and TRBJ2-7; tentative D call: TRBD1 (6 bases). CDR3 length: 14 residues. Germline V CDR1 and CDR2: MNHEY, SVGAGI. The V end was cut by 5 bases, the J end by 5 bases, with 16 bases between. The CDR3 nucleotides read TGTGCCAGCAGTGAAACCGGGACATCCGACGAGCAGTACTTC. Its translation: CASSETGTSDEQYF.

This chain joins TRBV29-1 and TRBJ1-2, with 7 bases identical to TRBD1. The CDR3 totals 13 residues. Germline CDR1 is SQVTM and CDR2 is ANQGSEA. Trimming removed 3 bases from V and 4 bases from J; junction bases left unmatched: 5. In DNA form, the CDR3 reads TGCAGCGTTGAGAAGGGGGCGAGCTATGGCTACACCTTC. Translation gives CSVEKGASYGYTF.

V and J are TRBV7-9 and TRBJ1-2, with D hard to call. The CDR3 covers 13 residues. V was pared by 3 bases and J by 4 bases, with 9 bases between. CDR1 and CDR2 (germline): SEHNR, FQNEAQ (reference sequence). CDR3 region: CASSFGQSYGYTF. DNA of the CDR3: TGTGCCAGCAGCTTTGGGCAGTCCTATGGCTACACCTTC.

Here the CDR3 reads CASSRGTGYQPQHF. The CDR3 DNA is TGTGCCAGCAGCCGCGGGACAGGGTATCAGCCCCAGCATTTT. The chain carries TRBV7-8 and TRBJ1-5; 9 nucleotides line up with TRBD1. Trimming cost V 5 bases and J 5 bases; bases outside gene matches: 4. CDR1 is SGHVS, CDR2 FQNEAQ, per germline. The CDR3 totals 14 residues.

As DNA, the CDR3 is TGTGCCAGCAGCTTAGAAGCCGGGGGAGAAGCTTTCTTT. Its protein is CASSLEAGGEAFF. The chain is built from TRBV7-2 and TRBJ1-1, with D perhaps matching TRBD1 (5 bases). Trimming took off 1 base at V and 8 bases at J, with 11 bases between the two ends. The CDR3 runs 13 residues. The germline gives CDR1 SGHTA, CDR2 FQGNSA.

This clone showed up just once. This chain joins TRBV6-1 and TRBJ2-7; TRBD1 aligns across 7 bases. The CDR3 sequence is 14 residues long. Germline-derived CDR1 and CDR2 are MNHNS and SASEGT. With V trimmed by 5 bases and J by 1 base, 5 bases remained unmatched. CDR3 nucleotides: TGTGCCAGCAGTTCCCGACAGGGATCCTACGAGCAGTACTTC. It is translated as CASSSRQGSYEQYF.

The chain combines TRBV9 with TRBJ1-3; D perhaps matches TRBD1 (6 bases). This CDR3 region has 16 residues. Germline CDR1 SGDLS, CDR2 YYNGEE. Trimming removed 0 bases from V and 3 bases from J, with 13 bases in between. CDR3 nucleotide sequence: TGTGCCAGCAGCGTAGGGGGGCTGGATGTTGGAAACACCATATATTTT. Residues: CASSVGGLDVGNTIYF.

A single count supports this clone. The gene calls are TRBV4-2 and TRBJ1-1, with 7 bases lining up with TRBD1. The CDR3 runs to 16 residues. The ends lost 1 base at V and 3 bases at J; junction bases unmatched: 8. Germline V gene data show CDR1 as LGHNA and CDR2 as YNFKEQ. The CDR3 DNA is TGTGCCAGCAGCCAAGCCCTCAGGGGGAAGGACACTGAAGCTTTCTTT. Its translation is CASSQALRGKDTEAFF.

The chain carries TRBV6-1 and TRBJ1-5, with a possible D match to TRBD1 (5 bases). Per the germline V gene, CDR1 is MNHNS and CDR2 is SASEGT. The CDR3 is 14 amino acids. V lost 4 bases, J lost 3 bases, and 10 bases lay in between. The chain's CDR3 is CASSVGGINQPQHF. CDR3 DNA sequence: TGTGCCAGCAGTGTGGGGGGAATCAATCAGCCCCAGCATTTT.

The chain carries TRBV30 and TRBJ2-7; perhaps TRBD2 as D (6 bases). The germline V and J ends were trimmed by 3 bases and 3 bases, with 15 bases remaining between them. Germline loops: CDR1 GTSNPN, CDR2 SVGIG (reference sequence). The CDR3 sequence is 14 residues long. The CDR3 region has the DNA TGTGCCTGGAGGGAAGTGGGACTGAGCTACGAGCAGTACTTC. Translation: CAWREVGLSYEQYF. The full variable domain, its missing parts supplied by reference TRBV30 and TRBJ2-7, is SQTIHQWPATLVQPVGSPLSLECTVEGTSNPNLYWYRQAAGRGLQLLFYSVGIGQISSEVPQNLSASRPQDRQFILSSKKLLLSDSGFYLCAWREVGLSYEQYFGPGTRLTVT.

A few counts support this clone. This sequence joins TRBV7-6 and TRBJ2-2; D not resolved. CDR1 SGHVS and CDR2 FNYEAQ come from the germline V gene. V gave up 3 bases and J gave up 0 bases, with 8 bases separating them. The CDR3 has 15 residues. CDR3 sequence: CASSFLFPNTGELFF. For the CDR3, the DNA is TGTGCCAGCAGCTTTCTTTTCCCGAACACCGGGGAGCTGTTTTTT. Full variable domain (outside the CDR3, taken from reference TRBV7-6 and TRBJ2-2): GAGVSQSPRYKVTKRGQDVALRCDPISGHVSLYWYRQALGQGPEFLTYFNYEAQQDKSGLPNDRFSAERPEGSISTLTIQRTEQRDSAMYRCASSFLFPNTGELFFGEGSRLTVL.

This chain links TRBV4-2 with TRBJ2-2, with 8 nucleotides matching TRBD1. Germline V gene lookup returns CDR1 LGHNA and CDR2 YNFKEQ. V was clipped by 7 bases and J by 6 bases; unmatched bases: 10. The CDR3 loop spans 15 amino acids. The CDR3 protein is CASTRDRLGAGELFF. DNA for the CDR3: TGTGCCAGCACCCGGGACAGGCTGGGGGCCGGGGAGCTGTTTTTT.

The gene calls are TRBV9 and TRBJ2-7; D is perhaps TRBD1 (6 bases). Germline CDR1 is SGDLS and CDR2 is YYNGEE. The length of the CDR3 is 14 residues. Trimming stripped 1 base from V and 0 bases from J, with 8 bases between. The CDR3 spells CASSVKGDSYEQYF. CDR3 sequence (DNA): TGTGCCAGCAGCGTAAAGGGGGACTCCTACGAGCAGTACTTC.

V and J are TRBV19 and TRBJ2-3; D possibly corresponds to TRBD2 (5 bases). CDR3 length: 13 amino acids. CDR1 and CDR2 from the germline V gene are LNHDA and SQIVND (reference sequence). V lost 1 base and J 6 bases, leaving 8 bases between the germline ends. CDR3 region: CASSIARGDTQYF. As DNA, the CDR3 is TGTGCCAGTAGTATAGCCAGAGGGGATACGCAGTATTTT.

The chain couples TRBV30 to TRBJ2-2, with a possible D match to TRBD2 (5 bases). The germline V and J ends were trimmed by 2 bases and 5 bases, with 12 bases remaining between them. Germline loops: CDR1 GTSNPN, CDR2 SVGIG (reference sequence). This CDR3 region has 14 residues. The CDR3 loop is CAWSRGRATGELFF. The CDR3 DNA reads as TGTGCCTGGAGTAGAGGGCGGGCGACCGGGGAGCTGTTTTTT. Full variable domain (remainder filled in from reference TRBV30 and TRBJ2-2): SQTIHQWPATLVQPVGSPLSLECTVEGTSNPNLYWYRQAAGRGLQLLFYSVGIGQISSEVPQNLSASRPQDRQFILSSKKLLLSDSGFYLCAWSRGRATGELFFGEGSRLTVL.

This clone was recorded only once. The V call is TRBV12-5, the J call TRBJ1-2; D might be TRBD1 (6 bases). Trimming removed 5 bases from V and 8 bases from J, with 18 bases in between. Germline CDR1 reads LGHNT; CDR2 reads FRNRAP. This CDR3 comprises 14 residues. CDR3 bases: TGTGCTAGTGGTCAGGGGCGGGTAAGGTCGGGCTACACCTTC. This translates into CASGQGRVRSGYTF.

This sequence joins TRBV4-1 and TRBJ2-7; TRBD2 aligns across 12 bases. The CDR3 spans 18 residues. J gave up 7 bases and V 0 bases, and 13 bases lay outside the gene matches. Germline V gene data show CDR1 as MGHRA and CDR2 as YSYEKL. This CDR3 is CASSQDWARLAGAKEQYF. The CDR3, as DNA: TGCGCCAGCAGCCAAGATTGGGCCCGACTAGCGGGAGCTAAAGAGCAGTACTTC.

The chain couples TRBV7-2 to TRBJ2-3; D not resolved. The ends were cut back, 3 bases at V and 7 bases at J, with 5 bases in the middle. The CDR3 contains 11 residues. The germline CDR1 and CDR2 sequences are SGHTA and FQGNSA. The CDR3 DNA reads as TGTGCCAGCAGCTTTGTTAATACGCAGTATTTT. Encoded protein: CASSFVNTQYF.

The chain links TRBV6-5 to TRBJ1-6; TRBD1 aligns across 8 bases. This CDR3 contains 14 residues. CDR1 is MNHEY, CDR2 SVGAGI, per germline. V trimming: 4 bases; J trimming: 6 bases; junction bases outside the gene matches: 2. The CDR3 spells CASSSTGVNSPLHF. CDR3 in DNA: TGTGCCAGCAGTTCGACAGGGGTTAATTCACCCCTCCACTTT.